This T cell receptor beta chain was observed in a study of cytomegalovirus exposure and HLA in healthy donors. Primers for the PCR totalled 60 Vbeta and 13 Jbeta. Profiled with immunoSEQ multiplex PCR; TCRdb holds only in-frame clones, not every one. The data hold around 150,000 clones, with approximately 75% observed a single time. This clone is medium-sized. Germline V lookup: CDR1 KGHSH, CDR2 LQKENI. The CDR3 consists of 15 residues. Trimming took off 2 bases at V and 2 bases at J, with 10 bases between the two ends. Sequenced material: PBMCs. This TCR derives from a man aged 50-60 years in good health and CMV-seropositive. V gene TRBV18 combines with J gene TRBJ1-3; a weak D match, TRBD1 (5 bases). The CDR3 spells CASSPTAGTGNTIYF. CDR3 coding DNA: TGTGCCAGCTCACCAACCGCAGGGACTGGAAACACCATATATTTT.